This TCR beta chain emerged from a study of shared clonotypes between healthy human individuals. Background on the study: The donor pool was made up of two women and a few men aged 18 to 49.

Assay used: immunoSEQ multiplex PCR; TCRdb lists only in-frame clones, some missing. The table includes roughly 2,300,000 clones, approximately 90% detected once. V lost 0 bases to trimming and J lost 2 bases, with 6 bases between them. Germline CDR1 is SGHDT and CDR2 is YYEEEE. This CDR3 is 14 amino acids long. A CD45RA+ naive subset and a CD45RA-negative memory subset were split from CD4+ cells. Remarks on this clone: Its matching antigen is unknown.

Notes on the study in general: Only blood samples were collected, and tissue repertoires likely differ. Estimated richness values were generally larger in naive subsets than in memory subsets.

This TCR came from a man between 18 and 35 years old in good health. Some clones in this sample may be carry-over from other donors' samples. The V call is TRBV5-6, the J call TRBJ1-3; D not certain. Material for sequencing was naive CD4+ T cells from PBMCs. Described subset: CD45RA+ positively selected. The CDR3: CASSLAGTGNTIYF. CDR3 bases: TGTGCCAGCAGCTTGGCGGGGACTGGAAACACCATATATTTT.